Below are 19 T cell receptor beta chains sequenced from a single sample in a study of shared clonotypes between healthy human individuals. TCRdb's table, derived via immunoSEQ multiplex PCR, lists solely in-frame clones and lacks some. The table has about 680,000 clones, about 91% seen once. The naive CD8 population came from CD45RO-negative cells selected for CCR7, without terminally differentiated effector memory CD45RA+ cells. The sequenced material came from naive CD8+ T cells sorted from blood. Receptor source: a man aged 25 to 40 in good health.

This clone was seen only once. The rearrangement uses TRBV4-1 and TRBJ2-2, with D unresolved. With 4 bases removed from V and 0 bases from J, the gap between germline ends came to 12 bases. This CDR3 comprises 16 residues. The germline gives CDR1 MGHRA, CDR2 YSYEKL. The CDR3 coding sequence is TGCGCCAGCAGCCTCCCCGCTGGTTCGAACACCGGGGAGCTGTTTTTT. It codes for CASSLPAGSNTGELFF.

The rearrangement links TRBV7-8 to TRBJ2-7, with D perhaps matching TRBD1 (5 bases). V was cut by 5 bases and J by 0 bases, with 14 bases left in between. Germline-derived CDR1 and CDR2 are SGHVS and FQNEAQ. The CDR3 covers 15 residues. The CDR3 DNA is TGTGCCAGCAGCGTAATCCAGGGCTACTCCTACGAGCAGTACTTC. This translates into CASSVIQGYSYEQYF.

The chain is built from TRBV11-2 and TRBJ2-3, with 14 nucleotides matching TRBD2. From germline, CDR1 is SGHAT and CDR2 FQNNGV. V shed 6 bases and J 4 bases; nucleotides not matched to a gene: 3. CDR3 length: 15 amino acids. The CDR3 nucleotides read TGTGCCAGCAGGGGGACTAGCGGGAGTGCAGATACGCAGTATTTT. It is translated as CASRGTSGSADTQYF.

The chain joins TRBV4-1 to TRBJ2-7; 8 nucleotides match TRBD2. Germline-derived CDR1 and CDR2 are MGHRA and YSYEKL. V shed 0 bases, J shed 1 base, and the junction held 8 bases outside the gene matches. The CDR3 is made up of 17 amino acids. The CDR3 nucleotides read TGCGCCAGCAGCCAAGAGGAGCCCGGGGGGGGTTCCTACGAGCAGTACTTC. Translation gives CASSQEEPGGGSYEQYF.

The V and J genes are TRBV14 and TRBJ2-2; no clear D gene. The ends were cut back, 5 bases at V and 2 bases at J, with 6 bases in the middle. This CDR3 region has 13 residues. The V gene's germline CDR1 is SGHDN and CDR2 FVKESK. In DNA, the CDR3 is TGTGCCAGCAGCGAGGCCAACACCGGGGAGCTGTTTTTT. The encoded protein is CASSEANTGELFF.

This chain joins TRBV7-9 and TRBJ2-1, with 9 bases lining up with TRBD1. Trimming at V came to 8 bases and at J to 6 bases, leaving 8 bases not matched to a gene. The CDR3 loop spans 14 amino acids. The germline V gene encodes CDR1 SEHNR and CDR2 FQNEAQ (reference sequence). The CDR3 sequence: CASSGQGGFNEQFF. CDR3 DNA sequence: TGTGCCAGCTCGGGACAGGGTGGATTCAATGAGCAGTTCTTC. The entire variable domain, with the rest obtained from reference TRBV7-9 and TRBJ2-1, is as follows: DTGVSQNPRHKITKRGQNVTFRCDPISEHNRLYWYRQTLGQGPEFLTYFQNEAQLEKSRLLSDRFSAERPKGSFSTLEIQRTEQGDSAMYLCASSGQGGFNEQFFGPGTRLTVL.

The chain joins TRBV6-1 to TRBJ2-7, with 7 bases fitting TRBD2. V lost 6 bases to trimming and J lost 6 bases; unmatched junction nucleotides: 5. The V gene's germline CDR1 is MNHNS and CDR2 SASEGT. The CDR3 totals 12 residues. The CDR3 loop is CASRGGDAEQYF. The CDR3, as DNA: TGTGCCAGCAGGGGGGGGGACGCCGAGCAGTACTTC.

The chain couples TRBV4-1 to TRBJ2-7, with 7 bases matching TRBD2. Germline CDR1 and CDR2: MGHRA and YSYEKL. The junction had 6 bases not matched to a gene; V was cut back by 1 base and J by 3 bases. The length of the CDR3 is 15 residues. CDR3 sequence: CASSQVTAGRYEQYF. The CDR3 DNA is TGCGCCAGCAGCCAAGTTACAGCGGGGCGCTACGAGCAGTACTTC.

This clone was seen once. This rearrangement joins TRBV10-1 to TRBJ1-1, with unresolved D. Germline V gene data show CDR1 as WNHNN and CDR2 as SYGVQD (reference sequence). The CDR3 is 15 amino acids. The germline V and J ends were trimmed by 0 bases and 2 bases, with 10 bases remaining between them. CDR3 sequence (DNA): TGCGCCAGCAGTGAGTCCGGTTGGGGAAACACTGAAGCTTTCTTT. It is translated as CASSESGWGNTEAFF.

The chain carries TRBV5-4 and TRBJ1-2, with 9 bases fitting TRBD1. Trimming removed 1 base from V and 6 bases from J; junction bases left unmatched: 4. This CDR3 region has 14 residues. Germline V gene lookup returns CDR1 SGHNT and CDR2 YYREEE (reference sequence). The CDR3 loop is CASSLWDRADGYTF. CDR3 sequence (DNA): TGTGCCAGCAGCTTGTGGGACAGGGCCGATGGCTACACCTTC.

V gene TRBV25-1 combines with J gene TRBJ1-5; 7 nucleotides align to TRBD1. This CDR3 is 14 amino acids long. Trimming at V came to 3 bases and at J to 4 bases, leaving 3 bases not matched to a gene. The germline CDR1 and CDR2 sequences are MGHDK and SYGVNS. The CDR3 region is CASSDPDRNQPQHF. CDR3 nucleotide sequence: TGTGCCAGCAGTGATCCGGACAGGAATCAGCCCCAGCATTTT.

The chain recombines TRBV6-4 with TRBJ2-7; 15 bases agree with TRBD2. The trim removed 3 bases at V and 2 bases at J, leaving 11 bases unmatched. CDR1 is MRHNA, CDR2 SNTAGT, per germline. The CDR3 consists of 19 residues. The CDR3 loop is CASSETRTSGRAAAYEQYF. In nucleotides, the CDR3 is TGTGCCAGCAGTGAGACGAGGACTAGCGGGAGGGCCGCGGCCTACGAGCAGTACTTC.

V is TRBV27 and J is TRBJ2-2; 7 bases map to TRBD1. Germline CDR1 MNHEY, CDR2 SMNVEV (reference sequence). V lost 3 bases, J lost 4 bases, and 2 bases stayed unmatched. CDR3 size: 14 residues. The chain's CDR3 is CASSLGQTTGELFF. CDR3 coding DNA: TGTGCCAGCAGTTTGGGACAGACCACCGGGGAGCTGTTTTTT.

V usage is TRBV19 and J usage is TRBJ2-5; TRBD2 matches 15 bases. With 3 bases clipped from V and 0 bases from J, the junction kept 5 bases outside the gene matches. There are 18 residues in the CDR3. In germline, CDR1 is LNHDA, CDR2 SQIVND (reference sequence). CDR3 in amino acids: CASSIGLAGGEYQETQYF. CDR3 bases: TGTGCCAGTAGTATCGGACTAGCGGGAGGGGAGTACCAAGAGACCCAGTACTTC.

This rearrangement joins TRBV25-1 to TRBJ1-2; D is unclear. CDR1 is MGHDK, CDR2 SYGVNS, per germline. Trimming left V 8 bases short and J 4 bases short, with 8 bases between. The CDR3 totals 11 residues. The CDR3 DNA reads TGTGCCAGCGAGGGCCTCTATGGCTACACCTTC. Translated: CASEGLYGYTF.

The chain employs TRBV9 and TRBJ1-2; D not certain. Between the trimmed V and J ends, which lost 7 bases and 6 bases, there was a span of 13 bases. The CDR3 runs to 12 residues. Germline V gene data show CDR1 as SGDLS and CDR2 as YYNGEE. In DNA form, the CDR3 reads TGTGCCAGCGGACCCAGCCCAAATGGCTACACCTTC. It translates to CASGPSPNGYTF.

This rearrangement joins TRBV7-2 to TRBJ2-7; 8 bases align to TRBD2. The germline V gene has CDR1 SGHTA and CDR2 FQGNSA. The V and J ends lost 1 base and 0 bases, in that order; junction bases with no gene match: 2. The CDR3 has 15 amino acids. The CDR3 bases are TGTGCCAGCAGCTTAGAACTAGCGGACTCCTACGAGCAGTACTTC. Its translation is CASSLELADSYEQYF.

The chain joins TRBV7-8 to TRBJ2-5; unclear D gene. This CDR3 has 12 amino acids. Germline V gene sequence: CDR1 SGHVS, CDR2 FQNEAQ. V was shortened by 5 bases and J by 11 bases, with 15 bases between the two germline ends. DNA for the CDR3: TGTGCCAGCAGCCTAGGTACGGCGGATCAGTACTTC. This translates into CASSLGTADQYF.

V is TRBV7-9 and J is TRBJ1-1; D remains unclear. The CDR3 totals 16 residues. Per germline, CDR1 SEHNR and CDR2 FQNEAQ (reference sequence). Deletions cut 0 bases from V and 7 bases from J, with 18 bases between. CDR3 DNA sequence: TGTGCCAGCAGCTTAGCGCTGTCGGGTGGACCAGGTGAAGCTTTCTTT. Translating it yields CASSLALSGGPGEAFF.